This TCR beta chain emerged from a study of T-cell memory formation after mild COVID-19. Overall study context: TCR clusters largely stayed donor specific.

Broader study findings: CD4+ bias marked clones expanding day 15 to 37, unlike balanced contracting clones. Shrinking CD4+ clones were chiefly CM and EM; CD8+ ones were chiefly EMRA.

At least ten counts were recorded for this clonotype. Its target is unknown. CDR1 and CDR2 (germline): SGHRS, YFSETQ. V dropped 2 bases and J dropped 1 base, with 7 bases sitting between them. CDR3 length: 13 residues. TCRdb reanalysed the 5' RACE reads using MiXCR and keeps one entry per CDR3 protein. The data show roughly 110,000 distinct CDR3 sequences, approximately 15% seen once. The sequencing sample was made of PBMCs or a T cell subset sorted from them (not recorded which). This sequence was found in an adult woman who had mild COVID-19 (a few samples of this study predate the infection). Cell type and time point are not known. The chain links TRBV5-1 to TRBJ2-7; D remains ambiguous. The CDR3 region has the DNA TGCGCCAGCAGCTTCGAACTTTCCTACGAGCAGTACTTC. Protein: CASSFELSYEQYF.